The next 17 T cell receptor beta chains were all read from a single sample in a study of blood T cell repertoires in COVID-19. TCRdb's table, derived via immunoSEQ multiplex PCR, lists solely in-frame clones and lacks some. Among 250,000 or so clones, over 65% were seen once, and the ten largest hold 3.3%. The sample comprised peripheral blood. The receptor set was obtained from a woman of 80 years or more with acute or convalescent COVID-19.

This clone has only a few counts. The same CDR3 is also encoded by other DNA sequences in this sample. The rearrangement uses TRBV2 and TRBJ2-2, with TRBD1 matching over 8 bases. Germline loops: CDR1 SNHLY, CDR2 FYNNEI. The CDR3 contains 15 residues. J gave up 1 base and V 4 bases, and 2 bases lay outside the gene matches. CDR3 amino acids: CASSVDRGNTGELFF. CDR3 nucleotides: TGTGCCAGCAGTGTCGACAGGGGGAACACCGGGGAGCTGTTTTTT.

The V call is TRBV3-1 (or the pseudogene TRBV3-2), the J call TRBJ2-7; TRBD2 might be the D (5 bases). CDR3 length: 14 residues. The germline V gene has CDR1 LGHDT and CDR2 YNNKEL (reference sequence). Trimming took 3 bases from V and 2 from J, leaving 11 bases between them. The CDR3 DNA sequence: TGTGCCAGCAGCCATAGTAGCGCCGCCTACGAGCAGTACTTC. Translated, it gives CASSHSSAAYEQYF.

The chain employs TRBV20-1 and TRBJ1-5; D perhaps matches TRBD1 (5 bases). CDR3 length equals 15 residues. V was pared by 3 bases and J by 2 bases, with 14 bases between. Germline V lookup: CDR1 DFQATT, CDR2 SNEGSKA (reference sequence). CDR3 sequence: CSASSGKKGNQPQHF. In DNA, the CDR3 is TGCAGTGCTAGTTCAGGGAAGAAGGGCAATCAGCCCCAGCATTTT.

The V and J genes are TRBV6-1 and TRBJ2-5; 14 positions match TRBD2. Germline CDR1 MNHNS, CDR2 SASEGT. This CDR3 is built from 17 residues. With 6 bases clipped from V and 2 bases from J, the junction kept 8 bases outside the gene matches. The CDR3 bases are TGTGCCAGCAGGGAACTCGGACTAGCGGGGGGACAAGAGACCCAGTACTTC. This encodes CASRELGLAGGQETQYF.

The genes are TRBV7-3 and TRBJ2-3; possible D gene TRBD2, 7 bases. CDR1 and CDR2 from the germline V gene are SGHTA and FQGTGA. The CDR3 is 16 residues long. V gave up 5 bases and J gave up 1 base, with 16 bases separating them. The DNA for the CDR3 is TGTGCCAGCAGCCTGGGGGCTAGCGGACGCACAGATACGCAGTATTTT. This sequence encodes CASSLGASGRTDTQYF.

The chain is built from TRBV7-9 and TRBJ1-6, with a possible D match to TRBD1 (6 bases). With 1 base removed from V and 9 bases from J, the gap between germline ends came to 16 bases. The germline V gene has CDR1 SEHNR and CDR2 FQNEAQ (reference sequence). The CDR3 has 16 amino acids. The CDR3 loop is CASSLGAGAIASPLHF. In DNA form, the CDR3 reads TGTGCCAGCAGCTTAGGTGCAGGGGCAATAGCTTCACCCCTCCACTTT.

Here the CDR3 DNA reads TGTGCCAGCAGTGTCACCGGGACAGGGCTCACCGGGGAGCTGTTTTTT. It specifies CASSVTGTGLTGELFF. The chain has TRBV28 and TRBJ2-2, with 9 bases lining up with TRBD1. The CDR3 runs 16 residues. CDR1 is MDHEN, CDR2 SYDVKM, per germline. Trimming at V came to 5 bases and at J to 4 bases, leaving 8 bases not matched to a gene.

The J gene is TRBJ1-6, the V gene TRBV5-1; 9 nucleotides match TRBD1. From germline, CDR1 is SGHRS and CDR2 YFSETQ. The CDR3 contains 15 residues. V lost 4 bases, J lost 8 bases, and 7 bases stayed unmatched. The CDR3 coding sequence is TGCGCCAGCAGCCCGCTTACAGGGGGCGATTCACCCCTCCACTTT. It encodes CASSPLTGGDSPLHF.

Notes on this clone: Other DNA sequences in this specimen translate into the identical CDR3. This sequence joins TRBV6-5 and TRBJ1-1, with no clear D. Trimming stripped 0 bases from V and 1 base from J, with 3 bases between. The CDR3 sequence is 13 residues long. Germline V gene sequence: CDR1 MNHEY, CDR2 SVGAGI. The chain's CDR3 is CASSYSWNTEAFF. CDR3 sequence (DNA): TGTGCCAGCAGTTACTCCTGGAACACTGAAGCTTTCTTT.

The chain links TRBV29-1 to TRBJ1-1, with 7 nucleotides matching TRBD1. V dropped 2 bases and J dropped 0; count of bases not matched to a gene: 3. Germline lookup yields CDR1 SQVTM and CDR2 ANQGSEA. The CDR3 has 14 residues. The CDR3 loop reads CSVELTGLNTEAFF. The CDR3 DNA follows: TGCAGCGTTGAATTGACAGGGCTGAACACTGAAGCTTTCTTT.

This clone showed up just a few times. This chain uses TRBV29-1 with TRBJ1-1; 7 bases fit TRBD1. Germline values: CDR1 SQVTM, CDR2 ANQGSEA. This CDR3 comprises 14 residues. The V gene end was trimmed by 5 bases and the J gene end by 4 bases; junction bases not matched to a gene: 10. The CDR3 bases are TGCAGCGTTTGGGGGGACAGCCTCCCCACTGAAGCTTTCTTT. It is translated as CSVWGDSLPTEAFF.

The J gene is TRBJ2-7, the V gene TRBV7-9, with D unclear. CDR3 length: 12 residues. Germline V CDR1 and CDR2: SEHNR, FQNEAQ (reference sequence). V was trimmed by 4 bases and J by 9 bases, leaving 13 bases between them. The CDR3 DNA follows: TGTGCCAGCAGCTCCGGCCCTACGGGGCAGTACTTC. It specifies CASSSGPTGQYF.

In this sample, this clone turned up once. The chain has TRBV18 and TRBJ2-1; 14 bases map to TRBD2. The CDR3 contains 16 residues. CDR1 is KGHSH, CDR2 LQKENI, per germline. V shed 3 bases, J shed 7 bases, and the junction held 5 bases outside the gene matches. CDR3 sequence reads: CASSPSTSGGANEQFF. In nucleotides, the CDR3 is TGTGCCAGCTCACCCTCGACTAGCGGGGGGGCTAATGAGCAGTTCTTC.

The chain couples TRBV3-1 (or the pseudogene TRBV3-2) to TRBJ1-3; D remains ambiguous. The CDR3 spans 12 residues. CDR1 is LGHDT and CDR2 is YNNKEL in the germline V gene (reference sequence). The V end was cut by 10 bases, the J end by 0 bases, with 7 bases between. CDR3 sequence (DNA): TGTGCCACTCTTAGCTCTGGAAACACCATATATTTT. This translates into CATLSSGNTIYF.

The chain combines TRBV5-1 with TRBJ2-5; 9 positions match TRBD1. Trimming at V came to 2 bases and at J to 5 bases, leaving 10 bases not matched to a gene. CDR3 size: 16 residues. Germline values: CDR1 SGHRS, CDR2 YFSETQ. CDR3 sequence: CASSFSQGAQGETQYF. The CDR3 nucleotides are TGCGCCAGCAGCTTTTCACAGGGGGCGCAGGGCGAGACCCAGTACTTC.

This chain joins TRBV28 and TRBJ1-1; tentatively, D is TRBD1 (5 bases). V was trimmed by 2 bases and J by 0 bases, leaving 13 bases between them. This CDR3 spans 16 amino acids. Germline V gene data show CDR1 as MDHEN and CDR2 as SYDVKM. The CDR3 nucleotides read TGTGCCAGCAGTTTAATTAGGGGAAGGGTGAACACTGAAGCTTTCTTT. Residues: CASSLIRGRVNTEAFF. Supplemented by reference TRBV28 and TRBJ1-1, the full variable domain reads DVKVTQSSRYLVKRTGEKVFLECVQDMDHENMFWYRQDPGLGLRLIYFSYDVKMKEKGDIPEGYSVSREKKERFSLILESASTNQTSMYLCASSLIRGRVNTEAFFGQGTRLTVV.

The chain recombines TRBV19 with TRBJ1-1, with D unclear. The V end lost 1 base, the J end lost 3 bases, and 6 bases lay between the germline ends. This CDR3 comprises 13 residues. In germline, CDR1 is LNHDA, CDR2 SQIVND (reference sequence). The CDR3 region is CASSIVPDTEAFF. CDR3 sequence (DNA): TGTGCCAGTAGTATAGTGCCAGACACTGAAGCTTTCTTT.